This TCR beta chain comes out of a study of cytomegalovirus exposure and HLA in healthy donors. As regards this clone: Its specificity is unknown.

Study results and caveats: At a 0.05 false discovery rate, a later analysis found roughly 17,000 TCR beta sequences to be associated with HLA alleles.

Trimming took 2 bases from V and 4 from J; bases not matched to a gene: 5. The germline gives CDR1 LGHNA, CDR2 YSLEER. This CDR3 contains 15 residues. This PCR relied on a set of 60 Vbeta primers and 13 Jbeta primers. Measured with immunoSEQ multiplex PCR; TCRdb has only the in-frame clones, and not every one. Of approximately 150,000 clones listed, roughly nine tenths were seen once; the top ten hold 0.75% to 0.95%. V and J are TRBV4-3 and TRBJ2-7; 10 bases fit TRBD2. The sequenced sample was PBMCs. The origin of this receptor is a woman younger than 45 in good health and CMV-seronegative. This CDR3 is CASSQLSGGAYEQYF. The CDR3, as DNA: TGCGCCAGCAGCCAATTAAGCGGGGGGGCTTACGAGCAGTACTTC.